The rows below give T cell receptor beta chains drawn from one sample of a study of T cells in Graves' hyperthyroidism and ophthalmopathy. From the multiplex PCR reads, TCRdb called clonotypes with MiXCR, one entry per CDR3 protein. In the table there are 450,000 to 600,000 distinct CDR3 sequences, about 20% of which are singletons. The sequenced sample was blood. The receptors come from a man aged 35 to 55 with Graves' ophthalmopathy. The conserved cysteine and the conserved F or W are not part of the CDR3 here. The size field is filled for only some rows; it gives once, few, many or a size class.

many,TRBV3-1,TRBJ1-1,ASSQRQVSTEAF
-,TRBV15,TRBJ1-1,ATSGNSDTEAF
few,TRBV6-2/TRBV6-3,TRBJ2-1,ASRLFSSYNEQF
few,TRBV20-1,TRBJ1-5,SASEIGGSGNQPQH
-,TRBV6-1,TRBJ2-7,ASSKQGANYEQY
-,TRBV5-1,TRBJ2-5,ASSFDRFQETQY
-,TRBV28,TRBJ2-1,ASRSTSGSFEQF
many,TRBV6-2/TRBV6-3,TRBJ2-4,ASSPTGGRNIQY
few,TRBV20-1,TRBJ1-2,SAGEATNYGYT
-,TRBV6-1,TRBJ1-2,ASTLAYGYA
many,TRBV12-3/TRBV12-4,TRBJ2-2,ASSLAYENTGELF
many,TRBV27,TRBJ2-7,ASSFRGQSEQY
many,TRBV13,TRBJ2-2,ASSPRQGRTGELF
-,TRBV12-3/TRBV12-4,TRBJ2-1,ASLTSGSGNEQF
-,TRBV5-5,TRBJ2-2,ASSLALGQGAGELF
-,TRBV5-1,TRBJ1-6,ASSLGQGAGNSPLH
few,TRBV4-3,TRBJ2-2,ASSQRNTGELF
few,TRBV2,TRBJ2-1,ASTPSGLISNEQF
-,TRBV5-1,TRBJ2-7,ASRSRGDNEQY
many,TRBV6-1,TRBJ1-6,ASLSRAPDSPLH
many,TRBV3-1,TRBJ2-7,ASSQYFAGLSYEQY
-,TRBV28,TRBJ1-1,ASSAGGEAF
-,TRBV7-2,TRBJ2-5,ASSLKTSGQETQY
-,TRBV10-3,TRBJ2-2,ATLRGANGELF
-,TRBV29-1,TRBJ2-7,SAEVVTSGSTSYEQY
-,TRBV29-1,TRBJ2-7,SASTGVYEQY
many,TRBV7-9,TRBJ2-3,ASSRGAKSDTQY
-,TRBV4-3,TRBJ2-5,ASSPGSTGGETQY
many,TRBV14,TRBJ1-2,ASSQVGHYGYT
-,TRBV7-9,TRBJ1-1,ASSSAGRGEAF
-,TRBV20-1,TRBJ1-4,SARSGVGNEKLF
few,TRBV7-2,TRBJ1-1,ASSRLPGTEAF
-,TRBV11-2,TRBJ2-7,ASSQVAAGGHEQY
many,TRBV6-1,TRBJ2-3,ASSEARRTAGDTQY
-,TRBV29-1,TRBJ1-2,SVEGDRALSWGYT
-,TRBV9,TRBJ2-1,ASSTHDEQF
-,TRBV2,TRBJ1-2,ASTPKIRGTDYGYT
many,TRBV11-1,TRBJ2-4,ASSTGPKNIQY
-,TRBV20-1,TRBJ2-2,SARDRERENTGELF
many,TRBV7-3,TRBJ2-3,ASSLRARTRSTDTQY
-,TRBV6-2/TRBV6-3,TRBJ2-3,ASSGYGDTQY
-,TRBV2,TRBJ1-2,ASSESRVYGYT
-,TRBV5-1,TRBJ2-1,ASSLAATRGNEQF
many,TRBV20-1,TRBJ2-3,SARTSGTDTQY
-,TRBV10-3,TRBJ2-3,AMRWGAKDTQY
-,TRBV7-6,TRBJ2-1,ASSLGVWLSPNNEQF
-,TRBV7-2,TRBJ2-1,ASSDPAGDNEQF
few,TRBV6-1,TRBJ1-1,ASRDRDILTEAF
few,TRBV5-1,TRBJ2-2,ASSSRTATNTGELF
once,TRBV12-3/TRBV12-4,TRBJ1-5,ASSYAYQPQH
many,TRBV6-1,TRBJ2-7,ASNLDDLSYEQY
-,TRBV27,TRBJ2-2,ASSQRGGAYTGELF
few,TRBV6-2/TRBV6-3,TRBJ2-4,ASSLDRGIQY